Each of the 28 T cell receptor beta chains below was sequenced from the same sample in a study of blood T cells in healthy people across ages. Then a second PCR, running roughly 6 to 12 cycles, was carried out with a sample-barcoded 5' primer and a J-beta primer mix. TCRdb analysed the 5' RACE reads with MiXCR anew, one entry per CDR3 protein. The profile shows more than 900,000 distinct CDR3 sequences, under 30% of them singletons. The data were also submitted as part of a second study, on T cells of mothers and their children.

The sequencing sample was made of blood. These receptors all stem from a girl aged 2 to 10 in good health.

This chain uses TRBV6-6 with TRBJ1-2; the D is unclear. Germline values: CDR1 MNHNY, CDR2 SVGAGI (reference sequence). The CDR3 is 13 amino acids. The V and J ends lost 3 bases and 12 bases respectively, with 17 bases between them. The CDR3 region has the DNA TGTGCCAGCAGTTATTGGGATTTCTACGGCCACACCTTC. Protein product: CASSYWDFYGHTF.

The chain links TRBV6-6 to TRBJ1-1; D not resolved. V lost 7 bases to trimming and J lost 0 bases, with 6 bases between them. CDR1 is MNHNY, CDR2 SVGAGI, per germline (reference sequence). The CDR3 contains 12 residues. CDR3: CASTRMNTEAFF. CDR3 DNA sequence: TGTGCCAGCACAAGAATGAACACTGAAGCTTTCTTT.

This chain joins TRBV13 and TRBJ2-7; TRBD2 is a possible D gene (5 bases). V lost 0 bases and J 2 bases, leaving 11 bases between the germline ends. The length of the CDR3 is 15 residues. Germline CDR1 and CDR2: PRHDT and FYEKMQ (reference sequence). Written as DNA, the CDR3 is TGTGCCAGCAGCTTAGGCCCGGGGTCTCCCTACGAGCAGTACTTC. This gives the protein CASSLGPGSPYEQYF.

This clonotype was seen only a few times. The chain recombines TRBV5-5 with TRBJ2-5, with 11 bases lining up with TRBD1. Germline assignment: CDR1 SGHKS and CDR2 YYEKEE (reference sequence). Trimming at V came to 0 bases and at J to 5 bases, leaving 6 bases not matched to a gene. CDR3 size: 16 residues. The CDR3 spells CASSLGGTGGLETQYF. In DNA form, the CDR3 reads TGTGCCAGCAGCTTGGGTGGGACAGGGGGGTTGGAGACCCAGTACTTC. Full variable domain (outside the CDR3, taken from reference TRBV5-5 and TRBJ2-5): DAGVTQSPTHLIKTRGQQVTLRCSPISGHKSVSWYQQVLGQGPQFIFQYYEKEERGRGNFPDRFSARQFPNYSSELNVNALLLGDSALYLCASSLGGTGGLETQYFGPGTRLLVL.

This clonotype turned up a few times. V gene TRBV3-1 combines with J gene TRBJ1-2; maybe TRBD1 (5 bases). The CDR3 loop spans 13 amino acids. From germline, CDR1 is LGHDT and CDR2 YNNKEL (reference sequence). V lost 2 bases and J lost 4, with 8 bases in between. CDR3 sequence reads: CASSQLDSYGYTF. CDR3 coding DNA: TGTGCCAGCAGCCAACTAGACAGCTATGGCTACACCTTC.

This clonotype occurred a few times. The chain couples TRBV29-1 to TRBJ2-5; D not certain. The end of the DNA aligns better with TRBJ2-1, so the J call may be wrong. Germline V gives CDR1 SQVTM, CDR2 ANQGSEA. This CDR3 is built from 12 residues. CDR3 sequence reads: CSTNAAPGEQFF. The CDR3 DNA follows: TGCAGCACGAATGCGGCCCCAGGTGAGCAGTTCTTC.

CDR3 in DNA: TGTGCCAGCAGCCAAGATGTCTACTACGAGCAGTACTTC. Amino acids: CASSQDVYYEQYF. The V and J genes are TRBV14 and TRBJ2-5, with D unresolved. Gene TRBJ2-7 matches the end of the DNA better, so the J call may be wrong. CDR3 length: 13 amino acids. Germline CDR1 SGHDN, CDR2 FVKESK.

This clonotype occurred a few times. This rearrangement joins TRBV2 to TRBJ2-4; no clear D gene. Trimming cost V 6 bases and J 0 bases, with 9 bases left between them. The length of the CDR3 is 14 residues. The germline V gene encodes CDR1 SNHLY and CDR2 FYNNEI. CDR3 sequence: CASRRSLAKNIQYF. The CDR3 coding sequence is TGTGCCAGCAGACGTTCGCTAGCCAAAAACATTCAGTACTTC.

There are a few counts of this clonotype. The chain is built from TRBV28 and TRBJ2-7; 8 bases are shared with TRBD1. V was pared by 3 bases and J by 4 bases, with 8 bases of the junction left unmatched. Germline V gene data show CDR1 as MDHEN and CDR2 as SYDVKM. The CDR3 covers 15 residues. The DNA of the CDR3 is TGTGCCAGCAGTTTGATCCAGACAGGGGATTACGAGCAGTACTTC. It encodes CASSLIQTGDYEQYF.

This clonotype has only a few counts. The DNA of the CDR3 is TGTGCCAGCAGATCCGACAGGGGTGACAATGAGCAGTTCTTC. Protein sequence: CASRSDRGDNEQFF. J is TRBJ2-1 and V is TRBV12-3 or TRBV12-4, with 8 bases fitting TRBD1. The CDR3 consists of 14 residues. Trimming took 6 bases from V and 5 from J; bases not matched to a gene: 6.

There are many counts of this clonotype. In DNA form, the CDR3 reads TGTGCCAGCTCACCAGCCTCGGGACAGGGCTACGAGCAGTACTTC. This gives the protein CASSPASGQGYEQYF. The J gene is TRBJ2-7, the V gene TRBV18; 9 nucleotides match TRBD1. Germline V gene lookup returns CDR1 KGHSH and CDR2 LQKENI. J was trimmed by 3 bases and V by 2 bases; bases with no gene match: 5. This CDR3 is built from 15 residues.

This clonotype appeared a few times. The chain carries TRBV29-1 and TRBJ2-7; 9 positions match TRBD2. Germline V CDR1 and CDR2: SQVTM, ANQGSEA. V lost 6 bases and J lost 5; bases outside the gene matches: 8. The CDR3 spans 13 residues. CDR3 nucleotides: TGCAGCGTCGACAATAGCGGGAGAGACGAGCAGTACTTC. Its protein is CSVDNSGRDEQYF.

This clonotype was recorded a few times. CDR3 nucleotides: TGTGCCAGCAGCTTTACAGGGGCGGGAGCAACTAATGAAAAACTGTTTTTT. Encoded protein: CASSFTGAGATNEKLFF. V is TRBV7-6 and J is TRBJ1-4, with 7 bases fitting TRBD1. J gave up 0 bases and V 3 bases, and 7 bases lay outside the gene matches. CDR1 is SGHVS, CDR2 FNYEAQ, per germline. This CDR3 spans 17 amino acids.

This chain connects TRBV9 to TRBJ2-7; D may be TRBD1 (5 bases). CDR1 and CDR2 from the germline V gene are SGDLS and YYNGEE. Trimming pared 2 bases from V and 1 base from J, leaving 13 bases between. The CDR3 length is 15 residues. CDR3 sequence: CASSVTANPSYEQYF. CDR3 nucleotide sequence: TGTGCCAGCAGCGTGACAGCTAACCCATCCTACGAGCAGTACTTC.

In its sample, this clonotype was seen a few times. The rearrangement joins TRBV9 to TRBJ1-4; TRBD1 agrees at 7 bases. The junction had 7 bases not matched to a gene; V was cut back by 1 base and J by 7 bases. This CDR3 spans 15 amino acids. CDR1 and CDR2 (germline): SGDLS, YYNGEE. This CDR3 reads CASSVRTGAGEKLFF. DNA of the CDR3: TGTGCCAGCAGCGTAAGAACAGGGGCAGGTGAAAAACTGTTTTTT.

The chain recombines TRBV19 with TRBJ2-7, with D possibly matching TRBD2 (5 bases). Germline values: CDR1 LNHDA, CDR2 SQIVND (reference sequence). V lost 5 bases and J 5 bases, leaving 19 bases between the germline ends. The CDR3 runs to 15 residues. CDR3 protein: CASSALTREVDEQYF. CDR3 nucleotides: TGTGCCAGTAGTGCCTTAACTCGGGAAGTCGACGAGCAGTACTTC. Full variable domain (remainder filled in from reference TRBV19 and TRBJ2-7): DGGITQSPKYLFRKEGQNVTLSCEQNLNHDAMYWYRQDPGQGLRLIYYSQIVNDFQKGDIAEGYSVSREKKESFPLTVTSAQKNPTAFYLCASSALTREVDEQYFGPGTRLTVT.

This clonotype was seen a few times. The chain employs TRBV28 and TRBJ2-1, with 11 bases that match TRBD1. The V and J ends lost 6 bases and 7 bases, in that order; junction bases with no gene match: 14. The CDR3 totals 17 residues. Germline V gene sequence: CDR1 MDHEN, CDR2 SYDVKM. CDR3 sequence reads: CASRTPGPGTGGNEQFF. The CDR3 DNA reads as TGTGCCAGCAGAACGCCCGGCCCCGGGACAGGGGGGAATGAGCAGTTCTTC.

This clonotype turned up a few times. The rearrangement links TRBV5-1 to TRBJ2-1; D may match TRBD1 or TRBD2 (5 bases each). Germline-derived CDR1 and CDR2 are SGHRS and YFSETQ. The CDR3 sequence is 16 residues long. V was pared by 6 bases and J by 1 base, with 17 bases between. Here the CDR3 DNA reads TGCGCCAGCAAAGGGGAAGCAGGGAGTTCCTACAATGAGCAGTTCTTC. It encodes CASKGEAGSSYNEQFF.

The chain joins TRBV10-2 to TRBJ2-5; 7 bases map to TRBD1. V was clipped by 2 bases and J by 2 bases; unmatched bases: 5. Germline V gives CDR1 WSHSY, CDR2 SAAADI. The CDR3 has 15 residues. The CDR3 coding sequence is TGCGCCAGCAGTGAGAGGATGACAGGGCAAGAGACCCAGTACTTC. This encodes CASSERMTGQETQYF.

The chain combines TRBV7-3 with TRBJ2-1; no clear D. The assigned J gene may be wrong: the sequence end matches TRBJ2-5 better. Germline CDR1 and CDR2: SGHTA and FQGTGA. This CDR3 is built from 15 residues. The CDR3 spells CASSDRVFLRETQYF. In DNA, the CDR3 is TGTGCCAGCAGCGACCGCGTGTTCTTACGGGAGACCCAGTACTTC.

The sample holds a few counts of this clonotype. The chain links TRBV28 to TRBJ2-3, with D hard to call. This CDR3 is built from 15 residues. V was shortened by 2 bases and J by 3 bases, with 12 bases between the two germline ends. Germline-derived CDR1 and CDR2 are MDHEN and SYDVKM. CDR3 bases: TGTGCCAGCAGTTTACAGCGCTCGATTACAGATACGCAGTATTTT. Its protein is CASSLQRSITDTQYF.

The chain combines TRBV7-2 with TRBJ1-5, with 7 bases identical to TRBD1. The V gene's germline CDR1 is SGHTA and CDR2 FQGNSA. Losses at the gene ends were 5 bases for V and 4 bases for J; bases not matched to a gene: 8. The CDR3 is 15 amino acids. The CDR3 DNA follows: TGTGCCAGCAGCCTTCGACAGGGCCAGAATCAGCCCCAGCATTTT. It specifies CASSLRQGQNQPQHF. The full variable domain, with the rest looked up from reference TRBV7-2 and TRBJ1-5, is GAGVSQSPSNKVTEKGKDVELRCDPISGHTALYWYRQSLGQGLEFLIYFQGNSAPDKSGLPSDRFSAERTGGSVSTLTIQRTQQEDSAVYLCASSLRQGQNQPQHFGDGTRLSIL.

This clonotype has ten or more counts. The chain has TRBV20-1 and TRBJ2-5, with D perhaps TRBD2 (5 bases). CDR1 is DFQATT, CDR2 SNEGSKA, per germline (reference sequence). V lost 3 bases and J 7 bases, leaving 6 bases between the germline ends. This CDR3 is 10 amino acids long. For the CDR3, the DNA is TGCAGTGCTAGCGCGGGGACCCAGTACTTC. It yields the protein CSASAGTQYF.

About this clonotype: One junction end disagrees with the germline gene, perhaps due to a read error. V gene TRBV29-1 combines with J gene TRBJ2-1; 10 bases match TRBD2. CDR1 is SQVTM, CDR2 ANQGSEA, per germline. The CDR3 runs to 15 residues. This CDR3 is CSVDPSGSSYNERFF. CDR3 coding DNA: TGCAGCGTTGATCCTAGCGGGAGCTCCTACAATGAGCGGTTCTTC.

Concerning this clonotype: This may stem from a read error, because a much larger clone lies one nucleotide away. V is TRBV4-3 and J is TRBJ2-2; D uncertain. Deletions cut 1 base from V and 4 bases from J, with 4 bases between. Germline V gene data show CDR1 as LGHNA and CDR2 as YSLEER. The CDR3 has 13 residues. The CDR3 bases are TGCGCCAGCAGCCAAGCTGGCACCGGGGAGCTGTTTTTT. Protein product: CASSQAGTGELFF.

In its sample, this clonotype was seen a few times. The rearrangement links TRBV20-1 to TRBJ2-1; TRBD2 matches at 8 bases. The junction had 17 bases not matched to a gene; V was cut back by 3 bases and J by 7 bases. This CDR3 spans 17 amino acids. Germline assignment: CDR1 DFQATT and CDR2 SNEGSKA (reference sequence). The CDR3 spells CSASDTKSGRSYNEQFF. The CDR3 bases are TGCAGTGCTAGTGACACCAAAAGCGGGAGAAGTTATAATGAGCAGTTCTTC.

The chain has TRBV7-2 and TRBJ1-2; D uncertain. The germline gives CDR1 SGHTA, CDR2 FQGNSA. The CDR3 has 16 amino acids. Trimming stripped 1 base from V and 0 bases from J, with 12 bases between. The CDR3 DNA reads TGTGCCAGCAGCTTAGAATTACCGGGGTCTAACTATGGCTACACCTTC. Translated, it gives CASSLELPGSNYGYTF.

The chain employs TRBV29-1 and TRBJ2-1, with a weak D call TRBD1 (5 bases). The CDR3 consists of 14 residues. Germline CDR1 and CDR2: SQVTM and ANQGSEA. The germline V and J ends were trimmed by 6 bases and 2 bases, with 14 bases remaining between them. The CDR3 DNA sequence: TGCAGCGTGCCAAGGACGGACACCTACAATGAGCAGTTCTTC. Amino acids: CSVPRTDTYNEQFF.